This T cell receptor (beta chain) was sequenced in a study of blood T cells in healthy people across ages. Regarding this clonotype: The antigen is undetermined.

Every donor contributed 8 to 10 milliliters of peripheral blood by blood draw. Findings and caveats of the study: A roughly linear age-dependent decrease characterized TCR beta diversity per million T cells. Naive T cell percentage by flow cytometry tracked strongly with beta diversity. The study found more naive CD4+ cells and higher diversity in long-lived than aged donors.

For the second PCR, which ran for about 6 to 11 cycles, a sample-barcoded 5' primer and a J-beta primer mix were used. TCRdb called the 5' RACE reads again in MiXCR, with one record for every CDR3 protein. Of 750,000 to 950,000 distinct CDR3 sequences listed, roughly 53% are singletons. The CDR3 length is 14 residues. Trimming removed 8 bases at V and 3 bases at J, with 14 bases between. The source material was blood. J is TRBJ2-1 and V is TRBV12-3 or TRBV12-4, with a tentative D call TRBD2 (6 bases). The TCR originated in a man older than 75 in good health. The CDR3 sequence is CASRLGGGYNEQFF. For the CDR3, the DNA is TGTGCCAGCCGTCTCGGGGGAGGCTACAATGAGCAGTTCTTC.